This TCR beta chain stems from a study of post-analysis software for immune sequencing data. Study-wide results and caveats: In patients, about 5 TRBV segments were more frequent than in controls, with TRBV5-6, TRBV5-1 and TRBV20-1 among them.

cDNA libraries for TCR beta contained unique molecular identifiers. Input populations of about 0.95 to 11 million T cells gave rise to approximately 500,000 cDNA molecules. TCRdb processed the PCR reads anew with MiXCR; each CDR3 protein has one entry. The sample includes over 300,000 distinct CDR3 sequences, roughly 36% of them seen just once. V was pared by 3 bases and J by 7 bases, with 7 bases between. This CDR3 is 12 amino acids long. Per germline, CDR1 SEHNR and CDR2 FQNEAQ (reference sequence). To note about this clonotype: Its cognate antigen is unknown.

The sequence derives from a girl aged 5-17 years with multiple sclerosis. The sequencing input was blood. This chain links TRBV7-9 with TRBJ2-1; D ambiguous. CDR3 amino acids: CASSFPANEQFF. The CDR3 DNA is TGTGCCAGCAGCTTCCCCGCTAATGAGCAGTTCTTC.